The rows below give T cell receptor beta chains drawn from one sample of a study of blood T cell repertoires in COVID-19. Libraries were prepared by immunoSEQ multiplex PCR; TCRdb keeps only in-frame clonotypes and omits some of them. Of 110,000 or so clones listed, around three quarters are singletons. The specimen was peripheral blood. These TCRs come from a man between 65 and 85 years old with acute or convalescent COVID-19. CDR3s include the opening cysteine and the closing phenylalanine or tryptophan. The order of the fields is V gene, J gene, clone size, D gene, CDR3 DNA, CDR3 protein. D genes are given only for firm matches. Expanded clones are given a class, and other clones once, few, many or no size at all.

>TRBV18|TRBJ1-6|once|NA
TGTGCCAGCTCACTTCGGGAGCCAAGCTCCTATAATTCACCCCTCCACTTT
CASSLREPSSYNSPLHF
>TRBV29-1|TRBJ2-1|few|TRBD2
TGCAGCGTTGATTTAGGACTAGACAATGAGCAGTTCTTC
CSVDLGLDNEQFF
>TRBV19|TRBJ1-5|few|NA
TGTGCCAGTAGGGACCGCACAGGTCAGCCCCAGCATTTT
CASRDRTGQPQHF
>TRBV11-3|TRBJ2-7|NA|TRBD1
TGTGCCCGTATAGGGGACAGGGGGCCCTACGAGCAGTACTTC
CARIGDRGPYEQYF
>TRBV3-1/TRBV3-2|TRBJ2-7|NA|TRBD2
TGTGCCAGCAGTCGCAGCGGGAGCGAGCAGTACTTC
CASSRSGSEQYF
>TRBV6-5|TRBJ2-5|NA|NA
TGTGCCAGCAGTTACTCCAACGCGCAAGAGACCCAGTACTTC
CASSYSNAQETQYF
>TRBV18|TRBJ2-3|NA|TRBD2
TGTGCCAGCTCAACCGGACTAGCGGGAGGAGATACGCAGTATTTT
CASSTGLAGGDTQYF
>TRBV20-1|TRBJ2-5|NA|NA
TGCAGTGCTAGGGCTCAAGAGACCCAGTACTTC
CSARAQETQYF
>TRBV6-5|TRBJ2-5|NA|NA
TGTGCCAGCAGTTACTCGATGGCTCAGCGGTGGGAGACCCAGTACTTC
CASSYSMAQRWETQYF
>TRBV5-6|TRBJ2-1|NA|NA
TGTGCCAGCAGCTTGGAATTTAGCGCAATGGGCTGGGATGAGCAGTTCTTC
CASSLEFSAMGWDEQFF
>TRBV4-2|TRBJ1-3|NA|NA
TGTGCCAGCAGCTCCCGTCCCCGGGACAACTCTGGAAACACCATATATTTT
CASSSRPRDNSGNTIYF
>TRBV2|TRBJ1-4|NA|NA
TGTGCCAGCAACCCGGGAGTCAGCTTTAATGAAAAACTGTTTTTT
CASNPGVSFNEKLFF
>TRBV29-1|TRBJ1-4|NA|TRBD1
TGCAGCGCAAGGGGACAGGTTCTTTCTAATGAAAAACTGTTTTTT
CSARGQVLSNEKLFF
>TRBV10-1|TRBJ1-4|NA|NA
TGCGCCAGCAGTGAGTCCAGGGCCAGGGGTAATGAAAAACTGTTTTTT
CASSESRARGNEKLFF
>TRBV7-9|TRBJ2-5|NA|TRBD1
TGTGCCAGCAGCTTACGCCAGGGGGCGGGGGAGACCCAGTACTTC
CASSLRQGAGETQYF
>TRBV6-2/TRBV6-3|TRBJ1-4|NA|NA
TGTGCCAGCAGTCTACGCACCAAGGAAAAACTGTTTTTT
CASSLRTKEKLFF
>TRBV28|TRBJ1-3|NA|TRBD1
TGTGCCAGCAGTTATACTTTGACAGGGCTCTCTGGAAACACCATATATTTT
CASSYTLTGLSGNTIYF
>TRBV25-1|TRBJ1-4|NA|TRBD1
TGTGCCAGCAGTGAATCGACAGGGGCTGGTGAAAAACTGTTTTTT
CASSESTGAGEKLFF
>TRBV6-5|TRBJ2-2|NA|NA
TGTGCCAGCAGACGACAGGCCAACACCGGGGAGCTGTTTTTT
CASRRQANTGELFF
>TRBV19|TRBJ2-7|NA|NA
TGTGCCAGTAGTATAGTCAGGGGAGCTGGCTACGAGCAGTACTTC
CASSIVRGAGYEQYF
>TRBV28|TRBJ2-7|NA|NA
TGTGCCAGCAGGGGCAGTGGAGGGTTGGGGTTCGAGCAGTACTTC
CASRGSGGLGFEQYF
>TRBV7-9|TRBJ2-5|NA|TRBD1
TGTGCCAGCAGCCAAGTACAGGGGGCGAAAGAGACCCAGTACTTC
CASSQVQGAKETQYF
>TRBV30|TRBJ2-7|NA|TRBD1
TGTGCCTGGGCCCCCGGGACAGTCCTTTACGAGCAGTACTTC
CAWAPGTVLYEQYF
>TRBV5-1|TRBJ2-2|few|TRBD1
TGCGCCAGCAGCCCTTATACAGGGGCCCGGGCCGGGGAGCTGTTTTTT
CASSPYTGARAGELFF
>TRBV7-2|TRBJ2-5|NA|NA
TGTGCCAGCAGCCCTAGTCCGGATGGGACCCAGTACTTC
CASSPSPDGTQYF
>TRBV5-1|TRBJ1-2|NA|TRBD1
TGCGCCAGCAGCTTAGGGACAGGGAATAACTATGGCTACACCTTC
CASSLGTGNNYGYTF
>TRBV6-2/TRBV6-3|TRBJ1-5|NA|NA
TGTGCCAGCAGTTTTAGCAACAATCAGCCCCAGCATTTT
CASSFSNNQPQHF
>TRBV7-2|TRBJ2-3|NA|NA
TGTGCCAGCAGCTTAGCGAGCGCCACAGATACGCAGTATTTT
CASSLASATDTQYF
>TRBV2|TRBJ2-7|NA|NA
TGTGCCTGCAGACTAGACCTTTCCTACGAGCAGTACTTC
CACRLDLSYEQYF
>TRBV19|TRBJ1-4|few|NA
TGTGCCAGTAGTATAGGCGGGGGCCGGGACGAAAAACTGTTTTTT
CASSIGGGRDEKLFF
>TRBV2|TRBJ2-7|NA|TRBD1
TGTGCCAGCAGGGAAAACCGGGACAGCAACTACGAGCAGTACTTC
CASRENRDSNYEQYF
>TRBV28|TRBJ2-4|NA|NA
TGTGCCAGCAGTTTTTCCTCCGGGAAACCTTATGACTTC
CASSFSSGKPYDF
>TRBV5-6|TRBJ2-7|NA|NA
TGTGCCAGCAGCCCCGGGAACTACGAGCAGTACTTC
CASSPGNYEQYF
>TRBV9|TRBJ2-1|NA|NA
TGTGCCAGCAGCCCTTCGTCGGTGCTGGTTCAGTTCTTC
CASSPSSVLVQFF
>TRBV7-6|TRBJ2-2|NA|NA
TGTGCCAGCAGCTTCGAGGGGGACACCGGGGAGCTGTTTTTT
CASSFEGDTGELFF
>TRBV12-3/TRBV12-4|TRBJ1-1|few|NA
TGTGCCAGCAGTTTGCAGGGAGGAACTGAAGCTTTCTTT
CASSLQGGTEAFF
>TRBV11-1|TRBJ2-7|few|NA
TGTGCCAGCAGCCCTAATAGCGGATCAACCTACGAGCAGTACTTC
CASSPNSGSTYEQYF
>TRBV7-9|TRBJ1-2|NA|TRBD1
TGTGCCAGCAGCTTCTTTCCGGGACAGGTCTATGGCTACACCTTC
CASSFFPGQVYGYTF
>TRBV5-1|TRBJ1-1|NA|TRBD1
TGCGCCAGCAGCACCGACAGGGGAGGGACTGAAGCTTTCTTT
CASSTDRGGTEAFF
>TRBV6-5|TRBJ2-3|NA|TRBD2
TGTGCCAGCAGACTAGCGGGAGTTAGCACAGATACGCAGTATTTT
CASRLAGVSTDTQYF
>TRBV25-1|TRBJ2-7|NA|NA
TGTGCCGTCGGGATATCAACCTACGAGCAGTACTTC
CAVGISTYEQYF
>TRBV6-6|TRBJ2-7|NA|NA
TGTGCCAGCAGCCCCGACCGGGGGGCTTCCTACGAGCAGTACTTC
CASSPDRGASYEQYF
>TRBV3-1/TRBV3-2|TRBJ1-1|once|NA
TGTGCCAGCAGCCGCCTTAGGGGCCGTGGAGCTTTCTTT
CASSRLRGRGAFF
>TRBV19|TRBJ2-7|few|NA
TGTGCCAGTAGCCGAGGGCCCTCCTCCTACGAGCAGTACTTC
CASSRGPSSYEQYF
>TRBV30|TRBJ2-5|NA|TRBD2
TGTGCCGCTAGCGGGGCAGGAGAGACCCAGTACTTC
CAASGAGETQYF
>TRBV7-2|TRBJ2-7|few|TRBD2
TGTGCCAGCAGCTTAGCGTCGGGACTAGCGGGGTTCTACGAGCAGTACTTC
CASSLASGLAGFYEQYF
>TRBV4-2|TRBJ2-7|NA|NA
TGTGCCAGCAGCCAAGGTATACGTGGAGCTTACGAGCAGTACTTC
CASSQGIRGAYEQYF
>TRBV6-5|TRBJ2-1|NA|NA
TGTGCCAGCAGTTACTCAGGGGAATTTGAGTTCTTC
CASSYSGEFEFF
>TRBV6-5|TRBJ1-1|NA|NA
TGTGCCAGCAGTACCCAGGGGTCTGAAGCTTTCTTT
CASSTQGSEAFF
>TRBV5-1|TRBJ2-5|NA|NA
TGCGCCAGCAGCTTGGTCGCGGTTCCTGAAGAGACCCAGTACTTC
CASSLVAVPEETQYF
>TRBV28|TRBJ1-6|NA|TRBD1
TGTGCCAGCAGTAGGGACAGTAATTCACCCCTCCACTTT
CASSRDSNSPLHF
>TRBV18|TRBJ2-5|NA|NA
TGTGCCAGCTCGCCGGGTAACCAAGAGACCCAGTACTTC
CASSPGNQETQYF
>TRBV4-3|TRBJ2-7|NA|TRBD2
TGCGCCAGCAGCCAAGATGGGGGGGATGGGATCTACGAGCAGTACTTC
CASSQDGGDGIYEQYF